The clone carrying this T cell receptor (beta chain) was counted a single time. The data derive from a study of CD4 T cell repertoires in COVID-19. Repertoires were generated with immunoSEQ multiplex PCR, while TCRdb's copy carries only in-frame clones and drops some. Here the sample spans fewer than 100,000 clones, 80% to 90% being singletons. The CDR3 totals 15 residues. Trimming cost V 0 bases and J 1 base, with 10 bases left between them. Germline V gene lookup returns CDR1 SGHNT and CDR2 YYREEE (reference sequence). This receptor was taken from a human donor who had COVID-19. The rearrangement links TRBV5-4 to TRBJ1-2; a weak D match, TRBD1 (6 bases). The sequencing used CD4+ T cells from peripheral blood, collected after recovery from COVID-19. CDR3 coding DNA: TGTGCCAGCAGCTTGGAGGGCAGGGGTAACTATGGCTACACCTTC. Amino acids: CASSLEGRGNYGYTF.